The 3 T cell receptor beta chains below come from one sample, sequenced in a study of blood T cell repertoires in COVID-19. TCRdb keeps only in-frame clones here, not all; method: immunoSEQ multiplex PCR. The sample has about 260,000 clones, 75% to 90% seen once. Sequenced material: peripheral blood. The receptors were gathered from a human donor in a cohort sampled during active COVID-19.

The chain uses TRBV7-2 and TRBJ2-1, with TRBD1 as a possible D gene (6 bases). The CDR3 is 15 amino acids. Trimming took 4 bases from V and 7 from J, leaving 17 bases between them. Germline CDR1 is SGHTA and CDR2 is FQGNSA. The CDR3 sequence: CASSYLSTGQNEQFF. The CDR3, as DNA: TGTGCCAGCAGCTATCTCTCAACGGGACAAAATGAGCAGTTCTTC.

Comment on this clone: Different DNA sequences within this sample yield the same CDR3. The gene calls are TRBV9 and TRBJ2-5; D is perhaps TRBD2 (5 bases). V was clipped by 2 bases and J by 5 bases, with 7 bases between them. Germline V gene sequence: CDR1 SGDLS, CDR2 YYNGEE. CDR3 length: 12 residues. The chain's CDR3 is CASSVGGETQYF. The DNA for the CDR3 is TGTGCCAGCAGCGTGGGCGGGGAGACCCAGTACTTC.

This clone was seen a few times. J is TRBJ1-4 and V is TRBV28; TRBD1 might be the D (5 bases). Per germline, CDR1 MDHEN and CDR2 SYDVKM. CDR3 size: 14 residues. The V gene lost 4 bases and the J gene lost 7 bases, with 13 bases spanning the gap. DNA for the CDR3: TGTGCCAGCAGTTCAGGGTTCCTCGGTGAAAAACTGTTTTTT. It translates to CASSSGFLGEKLFF. Together with reference TRBV28 and TRBJ1-4, the CDR3 gives the full variable domain: DVKVTQSSRYLVKRTGEKVFLECVQDMDHENMFWYRQDPGLGLRLIYFSYDVKMKEKGDIPEGYSVSREKKERFSLILESASTNQTSMYLCASSSGFLGEKLFFGSGTQLSVL.